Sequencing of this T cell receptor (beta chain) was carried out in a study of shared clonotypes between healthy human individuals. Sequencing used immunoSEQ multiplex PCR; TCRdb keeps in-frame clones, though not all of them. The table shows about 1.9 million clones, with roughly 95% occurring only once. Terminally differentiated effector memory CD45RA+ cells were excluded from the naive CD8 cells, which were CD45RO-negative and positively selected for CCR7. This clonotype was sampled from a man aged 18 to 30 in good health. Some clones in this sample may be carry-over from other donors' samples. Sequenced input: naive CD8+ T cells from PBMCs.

The CDR3 reads CASSFFEAGGGYEQYF. The CDR3, as DNA: TGTGCCAGCAGCTTTTTTGAGGCAGGGGGCGGCTACGAGCAGTACTTC. The gene calls are TRBV7-8 and TRBJ2-7; 8 bases line up with TRBD1. The CDR3 covers 16 residues. J gave up 3 bases and V 3 bases, and 10 bases lay outside the gene matches. Germline assignment: CDR1 SGHVS and CDR2 FQNEAQ.